Following are 21 T cell receptor beta chains from one sample sequenced in a study of blood T cell repertoires in COVID-19. TCRdb keeps only in-frame clones here, not all; method: immunoSEQ multiplex PCR. There are 65,000 to 90,000 clones in the sample; approximately 85% occur only once, and 7% to 9% lies in the top ten. Material: peripheral blood. Receptors were obtained from a man aged 50 to 59 with active COVID-19.

This sequence joins TRBV14 and TRBJ2-2; D remains unclear. Between the trimmed V and J ends, which lost 1 base and 5 bases, there was a span of 14 bases. There are 16 residues in the CDR3. Germline loops: CDR1 SGHDN, CDR2 FVKESK. This CDR3 reads CASSQGRTPMTGELFF. As DNA, the CDR3 is TGTGCCAGCAGCCAAGGGAGAACCCCAATGACCGGGGAGCTGTTTTTT.

The gene calls are TRBV4-3 and TRBJ2-3; no clear D. Per germline, CDR1 LGHNA and CDR2 YSLEER. The CDR3 has 16 residues. V lost 0 bases and J 0 bases, leaving 10 bases between the germline ends. CDR3 coding DNA: TGCGCCAGCAGCCAAGAGGTGGCCCTCAGCACAGATACGCAGTATTTT. Its protein is CASSQEVALSTDTQYF.

The V and J genes are TRBV12-3 or TRBV12-4 and TRBJ1-6, with D hard to call. The CDR3 has 11 residues. The V gene lost 4 bases and the J gene lost 10 bases, with 5 bases spanning the gap. The CDR3 here is CASSSGSPLHF. The CDR3 DNA reads TGTGCCAGCAGTTCAGGATCACCCCTCCACTTT.

V gene TRBV5-5 combines with J gene TRBJ1-1; 8 nucleotides align to TRBD1. V gave up 3 bases and J gave up 3 bases; unmatched junction bases: 7. Germline assignment: CDR1 SGHKS and CDR2 YYEKEE (reference sequence). This CDR3 spans 15 amino acids. The CDR3 here is CASSSSGGAYTEAFF. The CDR3 DNA reads as TGTGCCAGCAGCTCGTCAGGGGGCGCGTACACTGAAGCTTTCTTT.

The chain is built from TRBV5-4 and TRBJ1-2, with D possibly being TRBD1 (5 bases). Germline V CDR1 and CDR2: SGHNT, YYREEE (reference sequence). V was cut by 3 bases and J by 0 bases, with 12 bases left in between. This CDR3 contains 15 residues. The CDR3 loop is CASSSIRQSNYGYTF. CDR3 bases: TGTGCCAGCAGCTCTATACGACAGTCTAACTATGGCTACACCTTC. The complete variable domain, with remaining parts taken from reference TRBV5-4 and TRBJ1-2, reads ETGVTQSPTHLIKTRGQQVTLRCSSQSGHNTVSWYQQALGQGPQFIFQYYREEENGRGNFPPRFSGLQFPNYSSELNVNALELDDSALYLCASSSIRQSNYGYTFGSGTRLTVV.

The table lists this clone with a few counts. This rearrangement joins TRBV7-2 to TRBJ1-5, with a possible D match to TRBD1 (5 bases). Germline CDR1 reads SGHTA; CDR2 reads FQGNSA. The CDR3 is 14 residues long. The ends were cut back, 2 bases at V and 3 bases at J, with 8 bases in the middle. Here the CDR3 reads CASSLSRDNQPQHF. CDR3 nucleotide sequence: TGTGCCAGCAGCTTATCCAGGGACAATCAGCCCCAGCATTTT.

This chain connects TRBV5-6 to TRBJ2-1, with 9 nucleotides matching TRBD2. CDR1 SGHDT and CDR2 YYEEEE come from the germline V gene. The V gene end was trimmed by 0 bases and the J gene end by 6 bases; junction bases not matched to a gene: 4. The CDR3 has 15 amino acids. The CDR3 is CASSLGAGGFNEQFF. DNA of the CDR3: TGTGCCAGCAGCTTGGGAGCGGGGGGCTTCAATGAGCAGTTCTTC.

The gene calls are TRBV7-9 and TRBJ1-1, with a weak D call TRBD1 (6 bases). Deletions cut 5 bases from V and 6 bases from J, with 19 bases between. The CDR3 contains 15 residues. CDR1 and CDR2 from the germline V gene are SEHNR and FQNEAQ (reference sequence). CDR3 region: CASSPPYRVIAEAFF. The CDR3 nucleotides are TGTGCCAGCAGCCCCCCCTACAGGGTAATCGCTGAAGCTTTCTTT.

V and J are TRBV28 and TRBJ2-4; TRBD2 agrees at 12 bases. Germline V lookup: CDR1 MDHEN, CDR2 SYDVKM. Trimming removed 5 bases from V and 0 bases from J; junction bases left unmatched: 14. CDR3 length: 20 residues. CDR3 DNA sequence: TGTGCCAGCAGTCCGACGGGACTAGCGGGTCCCATAAAAGCCAAAAACATTCAGTACTTC. Protein product: CASSPTGLAGPIKAKNIQYF.

The chain is built from TRBV9 and TRBJ1-1, with TRBD1 matching over 12 bases. CDR1 SGDLS and CDR2 YYNGEE come from the germline V gene. Germline trimming cut 4 bases from V and 7 bases from J; bases unmatched to any gene: 14. The CDR3 consists of 17 residues. The CDR3 loop is CASSPSGTGGVKVEAFF. The CDR3 DNA sequence: TGTGCCAGCAGCCCTTCCGGGACAGGGGGCGTTAAGGTTGAAGCTTTCTTT.

The chain uses TRBV19 and TRBJ2-7, with 9 bases that match TRBD2. Trimming cost V 3 bases and J 4 bases; bases outside gene matches: 7. The CDR3 is 15 residues long. Germline V gene data show CDR1 as LNHDA and CDR2 as SQIVND (reference sequence). CDR3 region: CASSMQAGGRYEQYF. Written as DNA, the CDR3 is TGTGCCAGTAGTATGCAAGCGGGGGGCAGATACGAGCAGTACTTC.

The chain's CDR3 is CASSSGQDYGYTF. CDR3 in DNA: TGTGCCAGCAGCTCAGGACAGGACTATGGCTACACCTTC. The chain recombines TRBV7-2 with TRBJ1-2, with 7 bases aligning to TRBD1. The CDR3 is made up of 13 amino acids. CDR1 is SGHTA, CDR2 FQGNSA, per germline. V gave up 4 bases and J gave up 3 bases; unmatched junction bases: 2. Complete variable domain (other parts from reference TRBV7-2 and TRBJ1-2): GAGVSQSPSNKVTEKGKDVELRCDPISGHTALYWYRQSLGQGLEFLIYFQGNSAPDKSGLPSDRFSAERTGGSVSTLTIQRTQQEDSAVYLCASSSGQDYGYTFGSGTRLTVV.

The DNA of the CDR3 is TGTGCCAGTAGTATAGATCTGGCGGGAGAGCAGTTCTTC. The encoded protein is CASSIDLAGEQFF. The chain recombines TRBV19 with TRBJ2-1; D perhaps matches TRBD2 (6 bases). With 0 bases removed from V and 10 bases from J, the gap between germline ends came to 10 bases. The CDR3 extends over 13 amino acids. Germline loops: CDR1 LNHDA, CDR2 SQIVND (reference sequence).

The rearrangement links TRBV28 to TRBJ1-2; perhaps TRBD1 as D (6 bases). CDR1 and CDR2 from the germline V gene are MDHEN and SYDVKM. With 10 bases removed from V and 8 bases from J, the gap between germline ends came to 20 bases. There are 13 residues in the CDR3. The CDR3 spells CAITSYRVLGYTF. The DNA of the CDR3 is TGTGCCATCACAAGTTACAGGGTTTTGGGCTACACCTTC.

The rearrangement joins TRBV5-4 to TRBJ1-1; D is possibly TRBD1 (6 bases). This CDR3 region has 13 residues. Germline V gene data show CDR1 as SGHNT and CDR2 as YYREEE (reference sequence). The V end lost 4 bases, the J end lost 4 bases, and 11 bases lay between the germline ends. The CDR3 bases are TGTGCCAGCAGCCGGGACATCGGCACTGAAGCTTTCTTT. This sequence encodes CASSRDIGTEAFF.

The CDR3 coding sequence is TGTGCCAGCAGTAACACGGACAGTCACGACTACGAGCAGTACTTC. It yields the protein CASSNTDSHDYEQYF. This rearrangement joins TRBV27 to TRBJ2-7, with D perhaps TRBD1 (6 bases). The CDR3 length is 15 residues. V was shortened by 5 bases and J by 3 bases, with 17 bases between the two germline ends. CDR1 and CDR2 (germline): MNHEY, SMNVEV (reference sequence).

This chain joins TRBV7-2 and TRBJ1-5, with a possible D match to TRBD1 (5 bases). This CDR3 region has 14 residues. Trimming left V 5 bases short and J 5 bases short, with 13 bases between. Germline CDR1 and CDR2: SGHTA and FQGNSA. CDR3 DNA sequence: TGTGCCAGCAGCCGTAAGACGGGGGATCAGCCCCAGCATTTT. Its protein product is CASSRKTGDQPQHF.

The rearrangement links TRBV18 to TRBJ1-2; D ambiguous. The CDR3 covers 13 residues. V lost 8 bases and J 3 bases, leaving 13 bases between the germline ends. Germline assignment: CDR1 KGHSH and CDR2 LQKENI. CDR3 in DNA: TGTGCCAGCACGGAGGAGGAGGACTATGGCTACACCTTC. Its protein is CASTEEEDYGYTF.

Here the CDR3 reads CASSPTGASSNQPQHF. In nucleotides, the CDR3 is TGTGCCAGCAGCCCGACAGGCGCCTCTAGCAATCAGCCCCAGCATTTT. The gene calls are TRBV7-2 and TRBJ1-5; TRBD1 might be the D (6 bases). Per germline, CDR1 SGHTA and CDR2 FQGNSA. V was shortened by 5 bases and J by 0 bases, with 14 bases between the two germline ends. The CDR3 length is 16 residues.

J is TRBJ1-4 and V is TRBV7-8; the D is unclear. The V gene lost 5 bases and the J gene lost 0 bases, with 13 bases spanning the gap. Germline V gene data show CDR1 as SGHVS and CDR2 as FQNEAQ. This CDR3 contains 16 residues. CDR3 sequence reads: CASSPGGQATNEKLFF. CDR3 in DNA: TGTGCCAGCAGCCCCGGTGGGCAGGCAACTAATGAAAAACTGTTTTTT.

V is TRBV11-3 and J is TRBJ2-3; 8 nucleotides agree with TRBD1. Per germline, CDR1 SGHNT and CDR2 YENEEA. J was trimmed by 4 bases and V by 5 bases; bases with no gene match: 11. This CDR3 is built from 16 residues. The CDR3 DNA follows: TGTGCCAGCAGCCCGAGGACAGGGTGGAAGTCAGATACGCAGTATTTT. Protein sequence: CASSPRTGWKSDTQYF.